Below, 10 T cell receptor beta chains from the same sample are listed, as sequenced in a study of OX40 agonist ivuxolimab in advanced cancers. The library relied on the immunoSEQ multiplex PCR assay. Drawn from immuneACCESS, this table holds only the in-frame rearrangements with V and J called that TCRdb kept. Clones are partly lost; checked studies trace under half to an unresolved V gene and leave the rest unexplained. This sample lists around 72,000 clones; around 81% were detected once. The ten largest clones capture 8.2% of the sample. The sample here was CD4+ or CD8+ T cells sorted from blood, taken in a trial of the OX40 agonist ivuxolimab. These receptors were taken from an adult with an advanced solid tumor such as melanoma, head and neck, liver or kidney cancer.

The CDR3 nucleotides are TGTGCCATCAGTGGTGAACGAGGCATGGATACGCAGTATTTT. As protein: CAISGERGMDTQYF. This chain uses TRBV10-3 with TRBJ2-3; no reliable D call. Germline CDR1 reads ENHRY; CDR2 reads SYGVKD. There are 14 residues in the CDR3. V shed 4 bases and J shed 6 bases, with 14 bases lying between them.

The chain is built from TRBV4-3 and TRBJ2-1; no clear D. Trimming removed 1 base from V and 4 bases from J, with 5 bases in between. The CDR3 totals 13 residues. From germline, CDR1 is LGHNA and CDR2 YSLEER. CDR3 residues: CASSQGLYNEQFF. Here the CDR3 DNA reads TGCGCCAGCAGCCAAGGACTGTACAATGAGCAGTTCTTC.

This chain joins TRBV9 and TRBJ1-5, with D maybe TRBD1 (5 bases). The ends were cut back, 3 bases at V and 11 bases at J, with 12 bases in the middle. Germline values: CDR1 SGDLS, CDR2 YYNGEE. The CDR3 covers 12 residues. CDR3: CASSAGEGTQHF. For the CDR3, the DNA is TGTGCCAGCAGCGCAGGTGAGGGGACCCAGCATTTT.

The J gene is TRBJ1-5, the V gene TRBV6-7; maybe TRBD1 (5 bases). TRBV6-7 is designated an ORF whose function remains uncertain. This CDR3 has 13 amino acids. Deletions cut 9 bases from V and 7 bases from J, with 16 bases between. The CDR3 region has the DNA TGTGCCAGAACAGGACTCCCACGCCAGCCCCAGCATTTT. Its protein product is CARTGLPRQPQHF.

This chain links TRBV18 with TRBJ1-1; 8 bases agree with TRBD1. V lost 6 bases to trimming and J lost 3 bases; unmatched junction nucleotides: 9. The CDR3 has 15 amino acids. Germline loops: CDR1 KGHSH, CDR2 LQKENI. The DNA of the CDR3 is TGTGCCAGCTCTGAGTCGACAGGGGAGTACACTGAAGCTTTCTTT. Residues: CASSESTGEYTEAFF.

CDR3 loop: CASSLAGSGRNTIYF. The CDR3 bases are TGTGCCAGCAGCTTGGCCGGGAGCGGACGAAACACCATATATTTT. V and J are TRBV5-4 and TRBJ1-3; D is unclear. Germline V gene data show CDR1 as SGHNT and CDR2 as YYREEE (reference sequence). Trimming stripped 0 bases from V and 5 bases from J, with 12 bases between. The CDR3 is 15 amino acids.

The rearrangement joins TRBV5-4 to TRBJ1-1, with 7 bases that match TRBD1. The CDR3 spans 15 residues. The trim removed 4 bases at V and 5 bases at J, leaving 11 bases unmatched. Germline CDR1 is SGHNT and CDR2 is YYREEE (reference sequence). CDR3 loop: CASSTGQRGETEAFF. The CDR3 coding sequence is TGTGCCAGCAGCACGGGACAGAGAGGGGAAACTGAAGCTTTCTTT. The full variable domain, completed using reference TRBV5-4 and TRBJ1-1, is ETGVTQSPTHLIKTRGQQVTLRCSSQSGHNTVSWYQQALGQGPQFIFQYYREEENGRGNFPPRFSGLQFPNYSSELNVNALELDDSALYLCASSTGQRGETEAFFGQGTRLTVV.

The chain carries TRBV7-9 and TRBJ2-3; 7 nucleotides align to TRBD2. Germline V gives CDR1 SEHNR, CDR2 FQNEAQ (reference sequence). The CDR3 has 16 amino acids. Trimming at V came to 5 bases and at J to 2 bases, leaving 10 bases not matched to a gene. This CDR3 is CASSPSRGDHTDTQYF. The CDR3 DNA reads TGTGCCAGCAGCCCTTCCCGGGGGGACCACACAGATACGCAGTATTTT.

A single count supports this clone. The chain recombines TRBV11-2 with TRBJ1-2; D uncertain. The CDR3 has 13 residues. Deletions cut 5 bases from V and 4 bases from J, with 11 bases between. Germline CDR1 SGHAT, CDR2 FQNNGV. The CDR3, as DNA: TGTGCCAGCAGCATAGGTGAGAGCTATGGCTACACCTTC. This codes for CASSIGESYGYTF.

This clone appeared a single time. This chain links TRBV5-1 with TRBJ2-3; tentatively, D is TRBD1 (5 bases). V was pared by 1 base and J by 2 bases, with 11 bases between. The CDR3 extends over 15 amino acids. Germline lookup yields CDR1 SGHRS and CDR2 YFSETQ. The CDR3 is CASSLQGFPTDTQYF. The CDR3 region has the DNA TGCGCCAGCAGCTTGCAGGGTTTCCCCACAGATACGCAGTATTTT. Full variable domain (missing parts from reference TRBV5-1 and TRBJ2-3): KAGVTQTPRYLIKTRGQQVTLSCSPISGHRSVSWYQQTPGQGLQFLFEYFSETQRNKGNFPGRFSGRQFSNSRSEMNVSTLELGDSALYLCASSLQGFPTDTQYFGPGTRLTVL.